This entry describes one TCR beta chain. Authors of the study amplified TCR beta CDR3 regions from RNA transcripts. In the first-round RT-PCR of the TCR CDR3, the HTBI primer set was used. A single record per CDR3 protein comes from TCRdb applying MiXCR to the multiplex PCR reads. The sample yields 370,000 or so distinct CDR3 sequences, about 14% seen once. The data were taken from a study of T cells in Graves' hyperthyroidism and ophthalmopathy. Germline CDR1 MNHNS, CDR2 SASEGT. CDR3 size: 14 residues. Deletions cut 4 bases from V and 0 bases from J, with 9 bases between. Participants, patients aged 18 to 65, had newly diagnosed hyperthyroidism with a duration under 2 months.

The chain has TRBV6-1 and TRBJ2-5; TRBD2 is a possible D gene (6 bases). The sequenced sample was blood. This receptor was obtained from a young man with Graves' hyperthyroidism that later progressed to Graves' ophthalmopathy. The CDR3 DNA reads TGTGCCAGCAGTGTTCGGGACTACCAAGAGACCCAGTACTTC. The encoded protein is CASSVRDYQETQYF.